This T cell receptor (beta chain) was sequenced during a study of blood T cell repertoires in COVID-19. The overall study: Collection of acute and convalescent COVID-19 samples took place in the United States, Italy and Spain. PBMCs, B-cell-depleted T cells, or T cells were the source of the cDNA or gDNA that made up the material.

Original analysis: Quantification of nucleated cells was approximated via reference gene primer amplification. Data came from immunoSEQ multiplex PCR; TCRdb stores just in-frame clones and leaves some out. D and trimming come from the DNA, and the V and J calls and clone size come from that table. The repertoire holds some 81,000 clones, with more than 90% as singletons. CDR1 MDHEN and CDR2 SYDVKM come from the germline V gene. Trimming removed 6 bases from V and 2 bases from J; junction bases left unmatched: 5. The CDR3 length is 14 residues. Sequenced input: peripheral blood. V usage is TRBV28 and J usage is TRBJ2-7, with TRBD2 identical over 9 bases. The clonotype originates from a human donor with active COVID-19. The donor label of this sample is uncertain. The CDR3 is CASRKLAGPYEQYF. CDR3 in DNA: TGTGCCAGCAGGAAACTAGCGGGCCCCTACGAGCAGTACTTC.